This T cell receptor (beta chain) came from a study of T-cell reconstitution after alpha-beta-depleted transplantation in children. Unique molecular identifiers were used in preparing the TCRbeta library. TCRdb reprocessed the PCR reads via MiXCR and lists one record per CDR3 protein. The sample carries around 380,000 distinct CDR3 sequences, roughly 10% recorded once. The CDR3 sequence is 16 residues long. Trimming stripped 3 bases from V and 7 bases from J, with 18 bases between. The germline V gene encodes CDR1 MGHRA and CDR2 YSYEKL. The chain carries TRBV4-1 and TRBJ1-4; D perhaps matches TRBD1 (6 bases). The TCR comes from a human donor who donated a stem cell graft to a child with acute myeloid leukemia. Sequencing was performed on PBMCs from the stem cell graft donor, taken from the stem cell graft. The CDR3 reads CASSQGANGAGEKLFF. The CDR3 nucleotides read TGCGCCAGCAGCCAGGGGGCGAACGGGGCCGGTGAAAAACTGTTTTTT.